This T cell receptor beta chain was retrieved from a study of T-cell reconstitution after alpha-beta-depleted transplantation in children. Study-wide results and limits: Newly made T cells mostly supplied T-cell counts and diversity one year after transplant. In patients about two months after transplant, alpha-beta T cells reportedly arose from several hundred expanded graft clones.

Unique molecular identifiers tagged the TCRbeta library. TCRdb fed the PCR reads into MiXCR, producing one record per CDR3 protein. The top ten clones hold roughly 31% of a sample with approximately 980,000 distinct CDR3 sequences, 25% to 30% of them seen once. Note on this clonotype: The target antigen is unknown.

CDR1 and CDR2 (germline): SGDLS, YYNGEE. Trimming pared 2 bases from V and 5 bases from J, leaving 14 bases between. The CDR3 runs 14 residues. This sequence was found in a boy under three years old who had a stem cell transplant for SCID, so the T cells may come from the graft donor. V gene TRBV9 combines with J gene TRBJ2-7; D might be TRBD1 or TRBD2, each matching 5 bases. Sequencing was performed on PBMCs, mostly from graft donor cells, taken 360 days after TCRalphabeta/CD19-depleted stem cell transplant. CDR3 protein: CASSVGEKRDEQYF. The CDR3 nucleotides are TGTGCCAGCAGCGTGGGGGAAAAGCGAGACGAGCAGTACTTC.